This T cell receptor (beta chain) was captured by sequencing in a study of molecular identifiers for immune sequencing clone quantification. The study's findings and limits: Clone sizes that are highly expanded could be underestimated when identical TCR molecules share a barcode. Effector cells had over 98% of their molecules in clones above 20 RNA copies, while naive cells had under 1%.

This clonotype was seen many times. Antigen: not known. Germline V gene lookup returns CDR1 SEHNR and CDR2 FQNEAQ (reference sequence). CDR3 length: 14 residues. Trimming shortened V by 5 bases and J by 9 bases, and 18 bases separated the two germline ends. TCRdb re-called the PCR reads through MiXCR, storing one row per CDR3 protein. The table records approximately 500,000 distinct CDR3 sequences, less than 30% of them present only once. Input material: naive CD8+ T cells from blood, with Jurkat cell RNA spiked in. Described subset: FACS-sorted CD8+CD4-CCR7+CD45RA+ naive T cells. The receptor's source is a human donor in good health. Some libraries in this study had Jurkat cell RNA spiked in. The rearrangement joins TRBV7-9 to TRBJ2-3; a weak D match, TRBD2 (6 bases). In DNA form, the CDR3 reads TGTGCCAGCAGCACGAGACAGCGCGGGGAAACGCAGTATTTT. Its protein product is CASSTRQRGETQYF.